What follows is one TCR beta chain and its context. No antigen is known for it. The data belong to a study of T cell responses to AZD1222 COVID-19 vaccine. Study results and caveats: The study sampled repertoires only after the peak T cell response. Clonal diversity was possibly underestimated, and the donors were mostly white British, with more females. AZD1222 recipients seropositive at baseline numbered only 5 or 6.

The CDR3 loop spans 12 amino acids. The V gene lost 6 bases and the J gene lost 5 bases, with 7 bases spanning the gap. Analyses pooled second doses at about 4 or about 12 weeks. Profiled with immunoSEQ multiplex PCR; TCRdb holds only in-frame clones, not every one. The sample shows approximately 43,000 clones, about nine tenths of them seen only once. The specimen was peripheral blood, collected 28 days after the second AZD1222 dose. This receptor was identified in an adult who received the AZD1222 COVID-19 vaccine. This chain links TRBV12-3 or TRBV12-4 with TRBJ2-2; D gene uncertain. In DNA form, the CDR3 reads TGTGCCAGCAGCCTCCGGACCGGGGAGCTGTTTTTT. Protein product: CASSLRTGELFF.